The 3 T cell receptor beta chains presented below share a single source sample, sequenced in a study of CD8+CD57+ T cells in acquired aplastic anemia. Patients chosen for sequencing had CD8+CD57+ cells that had expanded, as shown by flow cytometry. TCR beta VDJ and CDR3 were profiled, and genomic DNA was the template. TCRdb analysed the reads with MiXCR anew, one entry per CDR3 protein. The data show roughly 170,000 distinct CDR3 sequences, approximately 48% seen once. Source material: sorted CD4+, CD8+, or CD8+CD57+ T cells (not recorded which) from PBMCs. The receptors come from a human donor with aplastic anemia.

The rearrangement uses TRBV7-8 and TRBJ2-1; D not resolved. This CDR3 is 14 amino acids long. From germline, CDR1 is SGHVS and CDR2 FQNEAQ. V was trimmed by 5 bases and J by 12 bases, leaving 20 bases between them. CDR3 residues: CASSDRTGPVGQFF. The CDR3 region has the DNA TGTGCCAGCAGCGATCGGACGGGCCCAGTGGGGCAGTTCTTC. Supplemented by reference TRBV7-8 and TRBJ2-1, the full variable domain reads GAGVSQSPRYKVAKRGQDVALRCDPISGHVSLFWYQQALGQGPEFLTYFQNEAQLDKSGLPSDRFFAERPEGSVSTLKIQRTQQEDSAVYLCASSDRTGPVGQFFGPGTRLTVL.

The sample holds a few counts of this clonotype. This chain connects TRBV6-1 to TRBJ1-2, with 11 bases identical to TRBD1. Losses at the gene ends were 6 bases for V and 4 bases for J; bases not matched to a gene: 10. The CDR3 has 16 amino acids. Germline lookup yields CDR1 MNHNS and CDR2 SASEGT. CDR3 loop: CASRVPGQGVFYGYTF. In DNA, the CDR3 is TGTGCCAGCAGGGTACCGGGACAGGGGGTTTTCTATGGCTACACCTTC.

This clonotype has more than one count but fewer than ten. The chain is built from TRBV29-1 and TRBJ2-7, with 7 bases lining up with TRBD2. This CDR3 region has 14 residues. Germline V gene data show CDR1 as SQVTM and CDR2 as ANQGSEA. The V gene end was trimmed by 2 bases and the J gene end by 8 bases; junction bases not matched to a gene: 12. The CDR3 reads CSVEPPGRPTKQYF. CDR3 nucleotide sequence: TGCAGCGTTGAACCTCCCGGGAGGCCTACGAAGCAGTACTTC.